Included here is one TCR beta chain sequence, with context. The data stem from a study of blood T cell repertoires in COVID-19. For the study at large: Acute and convalescent COVID-19 specimens originated in the United States, Italy and Spain. T cells, B-cell-depleted T cells, or PBMCs supplied cDNA or gDNA.

The CDR3 runs to 12 residues. Germline assignment: CDR1 SQVTM and CDR2 ANQGSEA. V shed 5 bases and J 7 bases; nucleotides not matched to a gene: 6. As handled by the study authors: Estimation of nucleated cell counts relied on the amplification of reference gene primers. Libraries were prepared by immunoSEQ multiplex PCR; TCRdb keeps only in-frame clonotypes and omits some of them. That table gives V, J and clone size, and the DNA gave D and trimming. The sample consists of 250,000 to 350,000 clones, roughly nine tenths of them appearing once. Sequencing input: peripheral blood. The receptor's source is a woman aged 50 to 65 who had recovered from COVID-19. V usage is TRBV29-1 and J usage is TRBJ2-5; 8 bases align to TRBD2. CDR3 protein: CSVPIGRGTQYF. The CDR3 DNA reads TGCAGCGTTCCAATCGGGAGGGGGACCCAGTACTTC.